Shown below are 23 T cell receptor beta chains from a single sample sequenced in a study of shared clonotypes between healthy human individuals. Produced via immunoSEQ multiplex PCR; TCRdb's table is partial and in-frame only. The table records roughly 2.6 million clones, around nine tenths of them present only once. Material: naive CD4+ T cells sorted from blood. Documented subset: CD45RA+ positively selected. These receptors all come from a man in his late teens or twenties in good health.

Note on this clone: The junction differs from germline at one of its ends, possibly a read error. The chain uses TRBV7-7 and TRBJ2-3; perhaps TRBD1 as D (6 bases). Germline V gene data show CDR1 as SSHAT and CDR2 as FNYEAQ (reference sequence). The CDR3 has 14 amino acids. The CDR3 protein is CASSLKQGSGTQYF. For the CDR3, the DNA is TGTGCTAGCAGCCTTAAACAGGGAAGTGGTACGCAGTATTTT. The full variable domain, its missing parts supplied by reference TRBV7-7 and TRBJ2-3, is GAGVSQSPRYKVTKRGQDVTLRCDPISSHATLYWYQQALGQGPEFLTYFNYEAQPDKSGLPSDRFSAERPEGSISTLTIQRTEQRDSAMYRCASSLKQGSGTQYFGPGTRLTVL.

In nucleotides, the CDR3 is TGCGCCAGCAGCCCTCTAGCGGGAGGTAGCGGGGAGCTGTTTTTT. Translating it yields CASSPLAGGSGELFF. The chain employs TRBV5-1 and TRBJ2-2; 11 positions agree with TRBD2. This CDR3 spans 15 amino acids. The germline V gene has CDR1 SGHRS and CDR2 YFSETQ. V trimming: 4 bases; J trimming: 7 bases; junction bases outside the gene matches: 6.

Remarks on this clone: Different DNA sequences within this sample yield the same CDR3. The rearrangement joins TRBV6-5 to TRBJ2-7, with a weak D call TRBD2 (6 bases). V was cut by 0 bases and J by 5 bases, with 11 bases left in between. The CDR3 is 14 residues long. CDR1 and CDR2 from the germline V gene are MNHEY and SVGAGI. The CDR3 coding sequence is TGTGCCAGCAGTTACTCGACCGGGAGTAACGAGCAGTACTTC. As protein: CASSYSTGSNEQYF.

In nucleotides, the CDR3 is TGCGCCAGCGCAGCTTCAACGAAGGGGGCAATCACTGAAGCTTTCTTT. Protein sequence: CASAASTKGAITEAFF. The V and J genes are TRBV5-1 and TRBJ1-1, with 7 bases matching TRBD1. Trimming at V came to 7 bases and at J to 4 bases, leaving 16 bases not matched to a gene. The CDR3 contains 16 residues. The germline CDR1 and CDR2 sequences are SGHRS and YFSETQ.

As for this clone: The same CDR3 arises from other DNA sequences in this sample as well. The chain employs TRBV6-5 and TRBJ2-3; no reliable D call. Germline V gene lookup returns CDR1 MNHEY and CDR2 SVGAGI. V was shortened by 6 bases and J by 1 base, with 8 bases between the two germline ends. The CDR3 consists of 13 residues. CDR3 in amino acids: CASSRRGTDTQYF. The CDR3 region has the DNA TGTGCCAGCAGCCGACGAGGCACAGATACGCAGTATTTT.

The chain has TRBV12-5 and TRBJ1-2, with D hard to call. From germline, CDR1 is LGHNT and CDR2 FRNRAP. CDR3 size: 12 residues. V lost 7 bases and J lost 8, with 14 bases in between. The CDR3 loop reads CASASDGLGYTF. CDR3 coding DNA: TGTGCTAGTGCTTCGGACGGGCTGGGCTACACCTTC.

The CDR3 region has the DNA TGTGCCAGCGGTGATGTGGCTGCAGGGGTCGATGGCTACACCTTC. Encoded protein: CASGDVAAGVDGYTF. The chain carries TRBV9 and TRBJ1-2; D possibly corresponds to TRBD1 (6 bases). The ends were cut back, 7 bases at V and 6 bases at J, with 22 bases in the middle. Germline values: CDR1 SGDLS, CDR2 YYNGEE. This CDR3 contains 15 residues.

The sample holds one count of this clone. The gene calls are TRBV11-3 and TRBJ2-7, with 8 bases aligning to TRBD2. This CDR3 has 14 amino acids. Germline CDR1 reads SGHNT; CDR2 reads YENEEA. With V trimmed by 1 base and J by 4 bases, 3 bases remained unmatched. The CDR3 nucleotides are TGTGCCAGCAGCTTAGGCGGGGGGCAATACGAGCAGTACTTC. Translation: CASSLGGGQYEQYF.

About this clone itself: Other nucleotide sequences from this sample produce the same CDR3. The rearrangement links TRBV7-2 to TRBJ2-7; TRBD2 is a possible D gene (5 bases). CDR1 is SGHTA and CDR2 is FQGNSA in the germline V gene. The CDR3 spans 14 residues. Trimming shortened V by 0 bases and J by 0 bases, and 6 bases separated the two germline ends. The CDR3 DNA sequence: TGTGCCAGCAGCTTAGCTGGGAGCTCCTACGAGCAGTACTTC. Residues: CASSLAGSSYEQYF.

This rearrangement joins TRBV4-3 to TRBJ1-1; unclear D gene. The germline V and J ends were trimmed by 0 bases and 3 bases, with 14 bases remaining between them. CDR1 and CDR2 from the germline V gene are LGHNA and YSLEER. The CDR3 sequence is 16 residues long. The CDR3 loop is CASSQDLAVSDTEAFF. CDR3 DNA: TGCGCCAGCAGCCAAGATCTGGCGGTATCGGACACTGAAGCTTTCTTT.

A single count supports this clone. The CDR3 spells CAWSVEVIRTGELFF. The CDR3 nucleotides read TGTGCCTGGAGTGTTGAAGTGATAAGAACCGGGGAGCTGTTTTTT. The V call is TRBV30, the J call TRBJ2-2; D unresolved. In germline, CDR1 is GTSNPN, CDR2 SVGIG (reference sequence). The CDR3 consists of 15 residues. The V end was cut by 0 bases, the J end by 5 bases, with 13 bases between.

The chain combines TRBV2 with TRBJ2-7; 8 positions match TRBD1. Germline V gene data show CDR1 as SNHLY and CDR2 as FYNNEI. Trimming took 5 bases from V and 6 from J; bases not matched to a gene: 6. The CDR3 length is 13 residues. CDR3 bases: TGTGCCAGCAGTACTAGAGACAGGGGCGAGCAGTACTTC. Its protein product is CASSTRDRGEQYF.

The chain recombines TRBV6-5 with TRBJ1-2; D is possibly TRBD1 (6 bases). The ends were cut back, 0 bases at V and 11 bases at J, with 10 bases in the middle. This CDR3 has 12 amino acids. The germline V gene encodes CDR1 MNHEY and CDR2 SVGAGI. The chain's CDR3 is CASSYSTGMYTF. CDR3 coding DNA: TGTGCCAGCAGTTACTCGACAGGAATGTACACCTTC.

In this sample, this clone turned up a few times. The CDR3 region is CASSGTGDYGYTF. CDR3 nucleotides: TGTGCCAGCAGTGGGACAGGGGACTATGGCTACACCTTC. The genes are TRBV2 and TRBJ1-2; 9 nucleotides match TRBD1. CDR3 length: 13 amino acids. Germline lookup yields CDR1 SNHLY and CDR2 FYNNEI. Trimming cost V 4 bases and J 3 bases; bases outside gene matches: 0.

J is TRBJ1-6 and V is TRBV9, with 7 nucleotides matching TRBD1. CDR3 size: 15 residues. V shed 4 bases and J 7 bases; nucleotides not matched to a gene: 8. The germline CDR1 and CDR2 sequences are SGDLS and YYNGEE. CDR3 protein: CASSPGGTDNSPLHF. The CDR3 nucleotides are TGTGCCAGCAGCCCAGGGGGGACGGACAATTCACCCCTCCACTTT.

The chain combines TRBV6-6 with TRBJ1-4, with a possible D match to TRBD1 (6 bases). The CDR3 is 13 amino acids. The germline gives CDR1 MNHNY, CDR2 SVGAGI (reference sequence). The V and J ends lost 8 bases and 8 bases respectively, with 15 bases between them. The CDR3 is CASSRGRGEKLFF. The CDR3 nucleotides read TGTGCCAGCTCCCGGGGGCGCGGCGAAAAACTGTTTTTT.

V and J are TRBV18 and TRBJ1-1; 9 positions agree with TRBD1. V was clipped by 3 bases and J by 5 bases; unmatched bases: 7. The germline V gene encodes CDR1 KGHSH and CDR2 LQKENI. This CDR3 spans 15 amino acids. CDR3 in amino acids: CASSPPTGGRTEAFF. The DNA for the CDR3 is TGTGCCAGCTCACCCCCGACAGGGGGTCGGACTGAAGCTTTCTTT.

In regard to this clone: Different DNA sequences within this sample yield the same CDR3. V usage is TRBV9 and J usage is TRBJ1-3; D gene ambiguous. V gave up 0 bases and J gave up 3 bases, with 10 bases separating them. The CDR3 spans 15 residues. Looked up from germline, CDR1 is SGDLS and CDR2 is YYNGEE. CDR3 nucleotides: TGTGCCAGCAGCGTAGAGGGTCGTAGTGGAAACACCATATATTTT. This sequence encodes CASSVEGRSGNTIYF.

As concerns this clone: A read error may account for a junction end that differs from germline. V and J are TRBV7-7 and TRBJ2-6; 7 positions match TRBD1. Per germline, CDR1 SSHAT and CDR2 FNYEAQ (reference sequence). This CDR3 spans 15 amino acids. This CDR3 reads CASSQGGTGANVLTF. The DNA of the CDR3 is TGTGCTAGCAGCCAAGGGGGCACCGGGGCCAACGTCCTGACTTTC.

The chain links TRBV6-5 to TRBJ1-2; D is possibly TRBD1 (5 bases). Germline V gene data show CDR1 as MNHEY and CDR2 as SVGAGI. V dropped 5 bases and J dropped 4 bases, with 11 bases sitting between them. This CDR3 has 13 residues. CDR3 sequence: CASSLNQGYGYTF. The DNA for the CDR3 is TGTGCCAGCAGTCTAAATCAGGGCTATGGCTACACCTTC.

The genes are TRBV28 and TRBJ1-2; D is uncertain. The CDR3 extends over 13 amino acids. Looked up from germline, CDR1 is MDHEN and CDR2 is SYDVKM. V was shortened by 2 bases and J by 4 bases, with 8 bases between the two germline ends. The CDR3 spells CASSLPDPYGYTF. The DNA of the CDR3 is TGTGCCAGCAGTTTACCGGACCCCTATGGCTACACCTTC.

This clone was detected only once. V usage is TRBV5-6 and J usage is TRBJ2-2; tentative D call: TRBD1 (6 bases). Trimming removed 0 bases from V and 2 bases from J, with 11 bases in between. Germline V gene data show CDR1 as SGHDT and CDR2 as YYEEEE. The length of the CDR3 is 16 residues. CDR3 sequence: CASSLGQGINTGELFF. In nucleotides, the CDR3 is TGTGCCAGCAGCTTGGGGCAGGGGATAAACACCGGGGAGCTGTTTTTT.

The chain employs TRBV6-5 and TRBJ2-5, with 10 bases aligning to TRBD1. Per germline, CDR1 MNHEY and CDR2 SVGAGI. The trim removed 8 bases at V and 5 bases at J, leaving 11 bases unmatched. This CDR3 has 15 residues. The CDR3 spells CASSPGQGKLETQYF. The CDR3 DNA sequence: TGTGCCAGCTCCCCGGGACAGGGGAAGCTGGAGACCCAGTACTTC.